Each of the 8 T cell receptor beta chains below was sequenced from the same sample in a study of shared clonotypes between healthy human individuals. Assay used: immunoSEQ multiplex PCR; TCRdb lists only in-frame clones, some missing. The sample lists about 2.4 million clones; around nine tenths were seen once. The specimen was naive CD4+ T cells sorted from blood. Documented subset: CD45RA+ positively selected. Receptors were obtained from a man between 18 and 29 years old in good health.

There are a few counts of this clone. The chain uses TRBV5-1 and TRBJ1-2, with TRBD1 matching over 9 bases. The junction had 6 bases not matched to a gene; V was cut back by 3 bases and J by 6 bases. The V gene's germline CDR1 is SGHRS and CDR2 YFSETQ. The CDR3 spans 14 residues. The DNA of the CDR3 is TGCGCCAGCAGCTCCGGGACAGGGACCCATGGCTACACCTTC. This encodes CASSSGTGTHGYTF.

This rearrangement joins TRBV4-1 to TRBJ1-2; TRBD1 agrees at 7 bases. Germline V gives CDR1 MGHRA, CDR2 YSYEKL. The CDR3 has 19 amino acids. Trimming took 6 bases from V and 6 from J; bases not matched to a gene: 25. The CDR3 sequence: CASSHSIKRGQGGQDGYTF. The DNA of the CDR3 is TGCGCCAGCAGTCATTCTATAAAGAGGGGACAAGGGGGCCAGGATGGCTACACCTTC.

The V and J genes are TRBV4-3 and TRBJ2-2, with 11 bases lining up with TRBD2. The CDR3 runs 18 residues. The J segment lost 6 bases and the V segment lost 2 bases, leaving 11 bases of the junction unmatched. CDR1 LGHNA and CDR2 YSLEER come from the germline V gene. The CDR3 loop is CASSQLQELAGAAGELFF. For the CDR3, the DNA is TGCGCCAGCAGCCAACTACAGGAACTAGCGGGAGCTGCCGGGGAGCTGTTTTTT.

This clone is a singleton in its sample. V usage is TRBV6-6 and J usage is TRBJ2-7; 14 bases fit TRBD2. Germline V lookup: CDR1 MNHNY, CDR2 SVGAGI (reference sequence). This CDR3 comprises 15 residues. With 2 bases clipped from V and 5 bases from J, the junction kept 2 bases outside the gene matches. CDR3 sequence reads: CASSYGTSGSDEQYF. DNA of the CDR3: TGTGCCAGCAGTTACGGGACTAGCGGGAGCGACGAGCAGTACTTC.

CDR3 amino acids: CSVDGATNYGYTF. CDR3 coding DNA: TGCAGCGTTGATGGGGCCACCAACTATGGCTACACCTTC. The rearrangement joins TRBV29-1 to TRBJ1-2, with D perhaps TRBD1 (5 bases). The CDR3 has 13 amino acids. The germline V gene has CDR1 SQVTM and CDR2 ANQGSEA. Trimming stripped 3 bases from V and 2 bases from J, with 10 bases between.

The V and J genes are TRBV7-8 and TRBJ1-6; the D gene is possibly TRBD1 (5 bases). CDR3 size: 18 residues. The V and J ends lost 2 bases and 7 bases respectively, with 21 bases between them. Germline V gene data show CDR1 as SGHVS and CDR2 as FQNEAQ. The chain's CDR3 is CASSLRAVGVGENSPLHF. For the CDR3, the DNA is TGTGCCAGCAGCTTAAGGGCCGTGGGGGTTGGTGAGAATTCACCCCTCCACTTT. The full variable domain, rest sourced from reference TRBV7-8 and TRBJ1-6, is GAGVSQSPRYKVAKRGQDVALRCDPISGHVSLFWYQQALGQGPEFLTYFQNEAQLDKSGLPSDRFFAERPEGSVSTLKIQRTQQEDSAVYLCASSLRAVGVGENSPLHFGNGTRLTVT.

V gene TRBV25-1 combines with J gene TRBJ2-7, with TRBD1 identical over 7 bases. Germline CDR1 is MGHDK and CDR2 is SYGVNS. With V trimmed by 7 bases and J by 3 bases, 3 bases remained unmatched. This CDR3 is 12 amino acids long. In DNA, the CDR3 is TGTGCCAGCAATCGGGACAGCTACGAGCAGTACTTC. This codes for CASNRDSYEQYF.

The chain combines TRBV7-8 with TRBJ1-5; D unresolved. Germline values: CDR1 SGHVS, CDR2 FQNEAQ. V lost 2 bases to trimming and J lost 7 bases, with 9 bases between them. This CDR3 is built from 13 residues. This CDR3 is CASSLSVGQPQHF. The CDR3 DNA follows: TGTGCCAGCAGCTTATCAGTCGGACAGCCCCAGCATTTT.